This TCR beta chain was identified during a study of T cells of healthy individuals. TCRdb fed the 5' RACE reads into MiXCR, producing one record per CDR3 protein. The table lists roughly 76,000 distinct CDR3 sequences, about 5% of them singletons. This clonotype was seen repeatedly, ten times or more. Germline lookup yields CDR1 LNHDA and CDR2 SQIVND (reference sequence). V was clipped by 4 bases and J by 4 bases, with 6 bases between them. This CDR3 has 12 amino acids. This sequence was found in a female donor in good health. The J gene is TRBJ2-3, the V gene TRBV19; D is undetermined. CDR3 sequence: CASSNSADTQYF. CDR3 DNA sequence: TGTGCCAGTAGTAACTCCGCAGATACGCAGTATTTT.